These T cell receptor beta chains were read from a single sample in a study of human T cells and chemical hapten exposure. TCRdb re-called the RACE reads with MiXCR, one entry per CDR3 protein. The sample records 80,000 to 100,000 distinct CDR3 sequences, about 9.3% being singletons. The specimen was whole blood, collected in connection with sensitization to the hapten diphenylcyclopropenone (DPC). The receptors originated from a woman aged 35 to 49 with alopecia areata. Some clones in this sample may be carry-over from other donors' samples. The CDR3 runs from the conserved cysteine through the conserved F or W. A D gene is named only where the DNA matches it firmly. The size entry is marked missing in some rows and otherwise reads once, few, many or a size class.

TRBJ1-1 many TRBD1 TRBV11-1 CASSMGQRNTEAFF TGTGCCAGCAGCATGGGACAGAGGAACACTGAAGCTTTCTTT
TRBJ2-2 - TRBD2 TRBV3-1 CASSQDRGAGELFF TGTGCCAGCAGCCAAGATCGGGGGGCCGGGGAGCTGTTTTTT
TRBJ2-5 many - TRBV27 CASSRAGGPRETQYF TGTGCCAGCAGCCGGGCAGGAGGGCCGCGGGAGACCCAGTACTTC
TRBJ2-5 few - TRBV12-3/TRBV12-4 CASSLSIGPGETQYF TGTGCCAGCAGTTTAAGTATAGGGCCAGGAGAGACCCAGTACTTC
TRBJ2-3 many TRBD2 TRBV7-3 CASSSPGEGLAELQGLGTDTQYF TGTGCCAGCAGCTCTCCGGGCGAAGGGCTAGCGGAACTTCAAGGGTTGGGCACAGATACGCAGTATTTT
TRBJ2-5 few - TRBV29-1 CSVGAGWGETQYF TGCAGCGTTGGGGCAGGGTGGGGAGAGACCCAGTACTTC
TRBJ2-1 few - TRBV14 CASSQVGAPQEFF TGTGCCAGCAGCCAAGTTGGGGCGCCGCAGGAGTTCTTC
TRBJ2-2 once - TRBV12-3/TRBV12-4 CASSLVGTPNTGELFF TGTGCCAGCAGTTTAGTCGGGACACCGAACACCGGGGAGCTGTTTTTT
TRBJ2-1 many TRBD2 TRBV29-1 CSVATSRYNEQFF TGCAGCGTTGCGACTAGCAGGTACAATGAGCAGTTCTTC
TRBJ2-1 many - TRBV29-1 CSVGQVRSEQFF TGCAGCGTTGGACAGGTTAGGTCTGAGCAGTTCTTC
TRBJ2-7 many TRBD2 TRBV20-1 CSARPLAGDYEQYF TGCAGTGCTAGGCCCCTAGCGGGAGATTACGAGCAGTACTTC
TRBJ1-1 few TRBD1 TRBV2 CASSEGAGGYTEAFF TGTGCCAGCAGTGAAGGGGCAGGGGGATACACTGAAGCTTTCTTT
TRBJ2-1 few - TRBV5-4 CASSLFGVHEQFF TGTGCCAGCAGCTTGTTTGGGGTGCATGAGCAGTTCTTC
TRBJ2-7 few - TRBV7-3 CASSILGTPSPSYEQYF TGTGCCAGCAGCATTTTGGGGACACCTTCCCCTTCCTACGAGCAGTACTTC
TRBJ2-1 many TRBD1 TRBV5-1 CASSGQGSSYNEQFF TGCGCCAGCAGCGGACAGGGGAGCTCCTACAATGAGCAGTTCTTC
TRBJ1-2 - - TRBV12-3/TRBV12-4 CASRRGDYGYTF TGTGCCAGCAGGCGAGGAGACTATGGCTACACCTTC
TRBJ2-1 many - TRBV7-6 CASSLGYGYSEQFF TGTGCCAGCAGCTTAGGATACGGGTACAGTGAGCAGTTCTTC
TRBJ1-5 - - TRBV28 CASSFGPYQPQHF TGTGCCAGCAGTTTCGGGCCCTATCAGCCCCAGCATTTT
TRBJ2-5 many - TRBV7-3 CASSLGPLSPAQYF TGTGCCAGCAGCTTAGGGCCCCTCTCGCCCGCCCAGTACTTC
TRBJ2-1 - - TRBV7-2 CASSVRNKAFSYNEQFF TGTGCCAGCAGCGTACGGAACAAAGCCTTCTCCTACAATGAGCAGTTCTTC
TRBJ2-7 few TRBD2 TRBV10-3 CAISASKAGVHEQYF TGTGCCATCAGTGCGTCAAAAGCGGGAGTCCACGAGCAGTACTTC
TRBJ2-4 few - TRBV9 CASSVAPDKTAIQYF TGTGCCAGCAGCGTAGCTCCGGATAAGACGGCCATTCAGTACTTC
TRBJ2-1 many TRBD1 TRBV10-3 CAISTGTGGSRSYNEQFF TGTGCCATCAGTACCGGGACAGGGGGCTCTCGCTCCTACAATGAGCAGTTCTTC
TRBJ2-7 - - TRBV7-9 CASSNTGYYEQYF TGTGCCAGCAGCAATACAGGGTACTACGAGCAGTACTTC
TRBJ2-5 few TRBD2 TRBV12-3/TRBV12-4 CASSPGHSGRETQYF TGTGCCAGCAGTCCAGGGCATAGCGGGAGGGAGACCCAGTACTTC
TRBJ2-3 few TRBD2 TRBV20-1 CSARKAGATDTQYF TGCAGTGCTAGAAAAGCGGGAGCGACAGATACGCAGTATTTT
TRBJ2-7 - - TRBV29-1 CSVGWTANTYEQYF TGCAGCGTTGGGTGGACAGCGAATACCTACGAGCAGTACTTC
TRBJ1-1 many - TRBV7-2 CASSPGIAEAFF TGTGCCAGCAGCCCCGGAATAGCTGAAGCTTTCTTT
TRBJ1-5 few TRBD1 TRBV27 CASSFGTGEGNQPQHF TGTGCCAGCAGTTTTGGGACAGGGGAGGGCAATCAGCCCCAGCATTTT
TRBJ2-3 - - TRBV28 CASSFTDYTQYF TGTGCCAGCAGTTTTACAGACTATACGCAGTATTTT
TRBJ2-3 - - TRBV29-1 CSVASGPTDTQYF TGCAGCGTTGCGAGCGGCCCCACAGATACGCAGTATTTT
TRBJ2-3 few TRBD2 TRBV28 CASTGGSGGVAGASTDTQYF TGTGCCAGCACCGGGGGGAGTGGTGGAGTAGCGGGAGCCTCCACAGATACGCAGTATTTT
TRBJ2-1 few - TRBV10-2 CASSESTPWDEQFF TGCGCCAGCAGTGAGTCGACTCCGTGGGATGAGCAGTTCTTC
TRBJ2-1 many TRBD2 TRBV5-6 CASRSSGRAYNEQFF TGTGCCAGCAGATCTAGCGGGAGGGCCTACAATGAGCAGTTCTTC
TRBJ2-5 - TRBD2 TRBV4-3 CASSQAISGRASPQYF TGCGCCAGCAGCCAAGCGATTAGCGGGAGGGCTTCTCCCCAGTACTTC
TRBJ1-2 few - TRBV9 CASSNREGYGYTF TGTGCCAGCAGCAACAGGGAAGGCTATGGCTACACCTTC
TRBJ2-1 few TRBD2 TRBV7-3 CASSWGGSGDEQFF TGTGCCAGCAGCTGGGGCGGGAGTGGCGATGAGCAGTTCTTC
TRBJ2-7 many TRBD2 TRBV6-6 CASSELAGGSYEQYF TGTGCCAGCAGTGAACTAGCGGGAGGATCCTACGAGCAGTACTTC
TRBJ2-5 few TRBD1 TRBV20-1 CSIRDRGKETQYF TGCAGTATTCGGGACAGGGGGAAAGAGACCCAGTACTTC
TRBJ2-7 - TRBD2 TRBV6-6 CASRPPGGLAGRYEQYF TGTGCCAGCCGGCCCCCGGGGGGACTAGCGGGGCGCTACGAGCAGTACTTC
TRBJ1-5 many - TRBV6-2/TRBV6-3 CASSLWQSNQPQHF TGTGCCAGCAGCTTGTGGCAGAGCAATCAGCCCCAGCATTTT
TRBJ2-7 - - TRBV11-2 CASSLVWVRENEQYF TGTGCCAGCAGCTTAGTCTGGGTTCGAGAGAACGAGCAGTACTTC
TRBJ1-1 - - TRBV29-1 CSAQVGEAFF TGCAGCGCCCAGGTCGGGGAAGCTTTCTTT
TRBJ2-5 many TRBD2 TRBV6-5 CASSRTTRGGIETQYF TGTGCCAGCAGCCGCACAACGCGGGGAGGGATAGAGACCCAGTACTTC
TRBJ1-6 many TRBD1 TRBV11-2 CASSLGGTAASPLHF TGTGCCAGCAGCTTAGGAGGGACAGCCGCTTCTCCCCTCCACTTT
TRBJ2-5 many TRBD1 TRBV29-1 CSVLGQGAGETQYF TGCAGCGTTCTCGGACAGGGGGCAGGAGAGACCCAGTACTTC
TRBJ2-1 - TRBD2 TRBV6-2/TRBV6-3 CASSSGRGGNEQFF TGTGCCAGCAGTAGCGGGAGGGGGGGCAATGAGCAGTTCTTC
TRBJ2-7 - - TRBV19 CASSIPGAGTYEQYF TGTGCCAGTAGTATTCCGGGAGCCGGAACCTACGAGCAGTACTTC
TRBJ2-5 - - TRBV29-1 CSVLDGGFGETQYF TGCAGCGTTCTCGACGGGGGTTTCGGAGAGACCCAGTACTTC
TRBJ1-2 many TRBD1 TRBV9 CASSTTGDGYYGYTF TGTGCCAGCAGCACGACAGGGGACGGGTACTATGGCTACACCTTC
TRBJ2-5 many TRBD2 TRBV7-3 CASSLTSGRQETQYF TGTGCCAGCAGCTTAACTAGCGGGAGGCAAGAGACCCAGTACTTC
TRBJ2-2 few TRBD2 TRBV28 CASSLAGTSGSHTGELFF TGTGCCAGCAGTTTGGCCGGGACTAGCGGGAGCCACACCGGGGAGCTGTTTTTT
TRBJ2-7 many TRBD2 TRBV20-1 CSARDPGLADNEQYF TGCAGTGCTAGAGACCCGGGACTAGCGGACAACGAGCAGTACTTC
TRBJ2-1 few - TRBV5-6 CASSPSPRGYNEQFF TGTGCCAGCAGCCCCTCACCGAGGGGGTACAATGAGCAGTTCTTC
TRBJ2-7 many - TRBV20-1 CSASGGTYEQYF TGCAGTGCTAGCGGGGGAACCTACGAGCAGTACTTC
TRBJ2-1 - - TRBV3-1 CASSQDLGSSTLVSYNEQFF TGTGCCAGCAGCCAAGATCTCGGATCTTCCACCCTGGTCTCCTACAATGAGCAGTTCTTC